The 12 T cell receptor beta chains below were found in one sample sequenced in a study of shared clonotypes between healthy human individuals. Repertoires were generated with immunoSEQ multiplex PCR, while TCRdb's copy carries only in-frame clones and drops some. The sample lists about 490,000 clones, 70% to 80% occurring once. The sequenced material came from PBMCs. The receptors here all came from a middle-aged woman in good health. Some clones in this sample may be carry-over from other donors' samples.

In regard to this clone: A read error may explain this, as a much larger clone is one base away. CDR3 amino acids: CTSSSHRDRGIVTYEQYF. CDR3 sequence (DNA): TGTACCAGCAGCTCCCACCGGGACAGGGGTATCGTTACCTACGAGCAGTACTTC. The chain combines TRBV5-6 with TRBJ2-7; 10 bases are a match to TRBD1. This CDR3 is 18 amino acids long. CDR1 is SGHDT and CDR2 is YYEEEE in the germline V gene.

This chain connects TRBV28 to TRBJ2-3; 7 positions agree with TRBD2. The length of the CDR3 is 12 residues. With V trimmed by 8 bases and J by 6 bases, 5 bases remained unmatched. Germline V lookup: CDR1 MDHEN, CDR2 SYDVKM. This CDR3 is CASLGRGDTQYF. The CDR3 DNA reads TGTGCCAGCCTGGGGAGGGGTGATACGCAGTATTTT. Using reference TRBV28 and TRBJ2-3 for the parts outside the CDR3, the full variable domain is DVKVTQSSRYLVKRTGEKVFLECVQDMDHENMFWYRQDPGLGLRLIYFSYDVKMKEKGDIPEGYSVSREKKERFSLILESASTNQTSMYLCASLGRGDTQYFGPGTRLTVL.

The chain links TRBV11-2 to TRBJ1-2; 8 bases map to TRBD1. V was clipped by 5 bases and J by 6 bases; unmatched bases: 2. This CDR3 is built from 12 residues. Germline CDR1 is SGHAT and CDR2 is FQNNGV. CDR3 sequence reads: CASSLQGDGYTF. As DNA, the CDR3 is TGTGCCAGCAGCCTACAGGGGGATGGCTACACCTTC.

The chain has TRBV11-2 and TRBJ2-2; D may match TRBD1 or TRBD2 (5 bases each). This CDR3 spans 16 amino acids. The germline V gene has CDR1 SGHAT and CDR2 FQNNGV. Trimming removed 5 bases at V and 7 bases at J, with 20 bases between. The CDR3 DNA reads as TGTGCCAGCAGCGATTTCGGGCGGGTTGGGGGCGGGGAGCTGTTTTTT. Translation gives CASSDFGRVGGGELFF.

This chain uses TRBV21-1 with TRBJ2-3; the table's D gene call, TRBD2, was not cross checked with the DNA. TRBV21-1 is tagged as a pseudogene. CDR3 length: 17 amino acids. The DNA for the CDR3 is TGTGCCAGCAGCAAAGAGCTAGCGGGAGGGCTCGCTGATACGCAGTATTTT. Encoded protein: CASSKELAGGLADTQYF.

This clone was seen a handful of times. The rearrangement links TRBV5-1 to TRBJ2-3, with D tentatively TRBD1 or TRBD2 (5 bases each). The V and J ends lost 0 bases and 6 bases respectively, with 17 bases between them. Germline values: CDR1 SGHRS, CDR2 YFSETQ. This CDR3 has 16 residues. The CDR3 DNA is TGCGCCAGCAGCTTGGGGGGACCAAAACCCTCGGATACGCAGTATTTT. As protein: CASSLGGPKPSDTQYF. Full variable domain (remainder filled in from reference TRBV5-1 and TRBJ2-3): KAGVTQTPRYLIKTRGQQVTLSCSPISGHRSVSWYQQTPGQGLQFLFEYFSETQRNKGNFPGRFSGRQFSNSRSEMNVSTLELGDSALYLCASSLGGPKPSDTQYFGPGTRLTVL.

V and J are TRBV11-2 and TRBJ2-5; 7 bases align to TRBD1. With the DNA end fitting TRBJ2-7 better, the J assignment may be wrong. Germline V gene data show CDR1 as SGHAT and CDR2 as FQNNGV. The CDR3 consists of 14 residues. The CDR3 DNA reads as TGTGCCAGCAGCTTGGGACAGATCCTCTACGAGCAGTACTTC. Translation: CASSLGQILYEQYF.

The sample holds a few counts of this clone. This CDR3 is also generated by other DNA sequences in the sample. This chain links TRBV28 with TRBJ1-1; D is unclear. Trimming removed 8 bases from V and 1 base from J, with 14 bases in between. Germline V lookup: CDR1 MDHEN, CDR2 SYDVKM. There are 14 residues in the CDR3. As DNA, the CDR3 is TGTGCCAGCGCCGATAGAGGGAGGAACACTGAAGCTTTCTTT. Protein: CASADRGRNTEAFF.

Comment on this clone: A far bigger clonotype differs at one base, so this is likely a read error. Other nucleotide sequences in the sample specify the same CDR3. This rearrangement joins TRBV30 to TRBJ1-1; possibly TRBD1 for D (6 bases). Germline V gene lookup returns CDR1 GTSNPN and CDR2 SVGIG (reference sequence). The CDR3 runs 11 residues. The CDR3 DNA reads as TGTGCCTGGAGTGTACACAGGGCCGCTTTCTTC. Translating it yields CAWSVHRAAFF.

This clone appeared a single time. V and J are TRBV7-8 and TRBJ1-3; the D is unclear. V was trimmed by 1 base and J by 0 bases, leaving 13 bases between them. This CDR3 spans 17 amino acids. The germline V gene has CDR1 SGHVS and CDR2 FQNEAQ. CDR3 nucleotide sequence: TGTGCCAGCAGCTTAGTGGGTCCGGGTCTCTCTGGAAACACCATATATTTT. Its protein is CASSLVGPGLSGNTIYF.

Concerning this clone itself: Other DNA variants within this sample encode the same CDR3. The rearrangement links TRBV19 to TRBJ2-6, with 11 bases that match TRBD1. The CDR3 is 17 residues long. The J segment lost 0 bases and the V segment lost 3 bases, leaving 1 base of the junction unmatched. CDR1 and CDR2 (germline): LNHDA, SQIVND (reference sequence). The CDR3 sequence is CASSIGTGGSGANVLTF. CDR3 in DNA: TGTGCCAGTAGTATCGGGACAGGGGGCTCTGGGGCCAACGTCCTGACTTTC.

The CDR3 sequence is CASTMMLSNYGYTF. The CDR3 DNA sequence: TGTGCCAGCACTATGATGCTATCTAACTATGGCTACACCTTC. This rearrangement joins TRBV5-4 to TRBJ1-2; D gene uncertain. The CDR3 covers 14 residues. Deletions cut 6 bases from V and 0 bases from J, with 12 bases between. Germline CDR1 reads SGHNT; CDR2 reads YYREEE (reference sequence).